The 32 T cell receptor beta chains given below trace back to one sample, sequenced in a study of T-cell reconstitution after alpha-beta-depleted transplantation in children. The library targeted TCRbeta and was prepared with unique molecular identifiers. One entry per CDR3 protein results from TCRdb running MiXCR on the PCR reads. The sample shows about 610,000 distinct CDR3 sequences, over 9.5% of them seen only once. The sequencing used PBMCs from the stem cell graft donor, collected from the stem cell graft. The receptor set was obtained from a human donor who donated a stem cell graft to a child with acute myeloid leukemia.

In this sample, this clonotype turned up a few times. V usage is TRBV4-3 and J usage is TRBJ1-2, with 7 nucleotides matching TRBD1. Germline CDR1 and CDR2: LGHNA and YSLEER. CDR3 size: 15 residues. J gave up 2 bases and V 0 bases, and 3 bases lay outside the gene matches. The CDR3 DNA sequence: TGCGCCAGCAGCCAAGATCAGGACAGGAACTATGGCTACACCTTC. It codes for CASSQDQDRNYGYTF.

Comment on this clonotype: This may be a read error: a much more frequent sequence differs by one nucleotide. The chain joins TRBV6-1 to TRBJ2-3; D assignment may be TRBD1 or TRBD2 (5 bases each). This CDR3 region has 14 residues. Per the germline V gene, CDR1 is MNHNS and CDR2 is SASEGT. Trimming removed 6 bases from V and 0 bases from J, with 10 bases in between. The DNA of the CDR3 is TGTGCCAGCAGAGAGGGGTGGAGCACAGATACGCAGTATTTT. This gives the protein CASREGWSTDTQYF.

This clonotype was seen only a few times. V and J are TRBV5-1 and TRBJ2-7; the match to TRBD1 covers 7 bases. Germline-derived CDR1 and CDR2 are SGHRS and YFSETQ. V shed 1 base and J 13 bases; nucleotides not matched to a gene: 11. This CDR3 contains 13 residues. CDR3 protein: CASSLTTGERTYF. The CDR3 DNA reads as TGCGCCAGCAGCTTGACCACAGGGGAAAGAACCTACTTC.

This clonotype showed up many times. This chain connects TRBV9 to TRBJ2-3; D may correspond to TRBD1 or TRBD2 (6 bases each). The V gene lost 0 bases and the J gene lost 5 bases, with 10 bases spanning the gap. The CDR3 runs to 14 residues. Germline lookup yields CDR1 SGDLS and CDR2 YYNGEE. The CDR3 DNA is TGTGCCAGCAGCGTAGAGGGGGGAGAAGATACGCAGTATTTT. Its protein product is CASSVEGGEDTQYF.

This CDR3 is CASSQERELNSPLHF. CDR3 nucleotide sequence: TGCGCCAGCAGCCAAGAAAGGGAGTTAAATTCACCCCTCCACTTT. The chain combines TRBV4-3 with TRBJ1-6; D is ambiguous. Germline V gene sequence: CDR1 LGHNA, CDR2 YSLEER. The CDR3 extends over 15 amino acids. Trimming removed 0 bases from V and 7 bases from J, with 10 bases in between.

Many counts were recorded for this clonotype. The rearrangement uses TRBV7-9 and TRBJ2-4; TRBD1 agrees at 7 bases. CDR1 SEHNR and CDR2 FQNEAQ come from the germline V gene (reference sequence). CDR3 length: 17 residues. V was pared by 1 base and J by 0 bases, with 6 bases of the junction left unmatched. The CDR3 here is CASSLGRDSLAKNIQYF. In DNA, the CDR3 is TGTGCCAGCAGCTTAGGTCGGGACAGTTTAGCCAAAAACATTCAGTACTTC.

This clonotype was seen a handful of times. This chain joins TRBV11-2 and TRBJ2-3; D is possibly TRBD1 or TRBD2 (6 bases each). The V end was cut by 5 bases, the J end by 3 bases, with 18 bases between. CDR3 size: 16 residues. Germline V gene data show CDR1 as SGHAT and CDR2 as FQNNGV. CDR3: CASSPPPRGRTDTQYF. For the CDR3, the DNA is TGTGCCAGCAGCCCCCCTCCCCGGGGGCGGACAGATACGCAGTATTTT.

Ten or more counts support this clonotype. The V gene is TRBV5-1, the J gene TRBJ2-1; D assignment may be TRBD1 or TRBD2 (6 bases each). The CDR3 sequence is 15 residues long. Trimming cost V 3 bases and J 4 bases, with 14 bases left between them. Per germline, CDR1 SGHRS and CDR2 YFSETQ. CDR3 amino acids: CASSWRGMAYNEQFF. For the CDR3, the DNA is TGCGCCAGCAGCTGGAGGGGGATGGCTTACAATGAGCAGTTCTTC.

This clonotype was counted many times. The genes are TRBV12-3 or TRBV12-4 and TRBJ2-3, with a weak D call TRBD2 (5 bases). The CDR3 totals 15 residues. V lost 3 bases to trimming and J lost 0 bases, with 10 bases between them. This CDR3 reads CASSFPGLSTDTQYF. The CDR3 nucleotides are TGTGCCAGCAGTTTCCCCGGACTGAGCACAGATACGCAGTATTTT.

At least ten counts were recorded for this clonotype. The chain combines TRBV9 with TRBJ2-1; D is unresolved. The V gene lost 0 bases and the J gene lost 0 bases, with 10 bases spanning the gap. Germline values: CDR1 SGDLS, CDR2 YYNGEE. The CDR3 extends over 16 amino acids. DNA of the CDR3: TGTGCCAGCAGCGTAGTGTGGAGAAGCTCCTACAATGAGCAGTTCTTC. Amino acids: CASSVVWRSSYNEQFF.

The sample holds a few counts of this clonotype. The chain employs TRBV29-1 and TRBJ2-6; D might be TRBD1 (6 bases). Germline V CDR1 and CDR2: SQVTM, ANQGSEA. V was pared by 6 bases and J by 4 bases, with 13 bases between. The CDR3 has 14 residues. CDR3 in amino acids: CSVDQGKGANVLTF. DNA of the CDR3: TGCAGCGTCGATCAGGGGAAAGGGGCCAACGTCCTGACTTTC.

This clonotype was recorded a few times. DNA for the CDR3: TGTGCCTGGAGTTACTCCGACAGGCCTAACTATGGCTACACCTTC. The encoded protein is CAWSYSDRPNYGYTF. The chain is built from TRBV30 and TRBJ1-2, with a possible D match to TRBD1 (6 bases). Trimming cost V 2 bases and J 0 bases, with 13 bases left between them. There are 15 residues in the CDR3. Per the germline V gene, CDR1 is GTSNPN and CDR2 is SVGIG (reference sequence).

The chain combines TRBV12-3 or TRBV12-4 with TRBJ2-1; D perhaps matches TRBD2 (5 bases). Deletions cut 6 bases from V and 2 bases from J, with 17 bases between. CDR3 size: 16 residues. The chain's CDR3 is CASSLGGGIAYNEQFF. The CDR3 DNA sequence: TGTGCCAGCAGCCTAGGAGGAGGCATCGCCTACAATGAGCAGTTCTTC.

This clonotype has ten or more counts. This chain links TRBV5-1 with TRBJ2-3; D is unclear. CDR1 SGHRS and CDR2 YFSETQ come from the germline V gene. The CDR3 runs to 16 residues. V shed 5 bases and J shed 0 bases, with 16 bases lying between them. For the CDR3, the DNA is TGCGCCAGCAGTAGGGAAGTCCGAACAAGCACAGATACGCAGTATTTT. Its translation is CASSREVRTSTDTQYF. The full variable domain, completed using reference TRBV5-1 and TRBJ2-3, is KAGVTQTPRYLIKTRGQQVTLSCSPISGHRSVSWYQQTPGQGLQFLFEYFSETQRNKGNFPGRFSGRQFSNSRSEMNVSTLELGDSALYLCASSREVRTSTDTQYFGPGTRLTVL.

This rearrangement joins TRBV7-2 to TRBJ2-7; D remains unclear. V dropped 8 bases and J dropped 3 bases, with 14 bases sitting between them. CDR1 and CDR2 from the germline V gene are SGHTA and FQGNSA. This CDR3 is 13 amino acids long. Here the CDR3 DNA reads TGTGCCAGCGTGGCTCCTTCCTACTACGAGCAGTACTTC. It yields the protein CASVAPSYYEQYF.

The CDR3 loop reads CASSYRDLGTQYF. CDR3 coding DNA: TGTGCCAGCAGTTACCGGGACCTGGGGACCCAGTACTTC. This sequence joins TRBV6-2 or TRBV6-3 and TRBJ2-5, with D perhaps assigned TRBD1 or TRBD2 (5 bases each). Trimming stripped 2 bases from V and 7 bases from J, with 11 bases between. Germline assignment: CDR1 MNHEY and CDR2 SVGEGT. The CDR3 covers 13 residues.

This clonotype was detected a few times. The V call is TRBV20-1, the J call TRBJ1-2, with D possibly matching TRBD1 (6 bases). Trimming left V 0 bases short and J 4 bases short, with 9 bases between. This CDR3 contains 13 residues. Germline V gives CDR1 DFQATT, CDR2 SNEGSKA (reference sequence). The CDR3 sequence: CSARDRGPYGYTF. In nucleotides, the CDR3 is TGCAGTGCTAGAGACAGGGGTCCCTATGGCTACACCTTC.

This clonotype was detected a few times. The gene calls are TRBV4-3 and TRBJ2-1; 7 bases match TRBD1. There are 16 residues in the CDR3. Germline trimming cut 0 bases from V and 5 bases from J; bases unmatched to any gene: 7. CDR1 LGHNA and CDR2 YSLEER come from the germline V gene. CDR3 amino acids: CASSQDFRGPHNEQFF. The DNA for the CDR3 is TGCGCCAGCAGCCAAGATTTTAGGGGGCCCCACAATGAGCAGTTCTTC.

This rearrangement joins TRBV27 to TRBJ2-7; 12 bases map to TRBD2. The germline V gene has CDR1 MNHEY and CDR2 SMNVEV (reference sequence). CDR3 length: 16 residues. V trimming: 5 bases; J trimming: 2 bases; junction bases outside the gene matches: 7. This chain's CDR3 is CASSPRTSGATYEQYF. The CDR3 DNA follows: TGTGCCAGCAGTCCCCGGACTAGCGGGGCCACCTACGAGCAGTACTTC.

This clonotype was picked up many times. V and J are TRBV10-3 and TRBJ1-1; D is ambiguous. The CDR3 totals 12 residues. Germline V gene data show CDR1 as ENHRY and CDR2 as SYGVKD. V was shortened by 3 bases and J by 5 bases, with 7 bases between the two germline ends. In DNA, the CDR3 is TGTGCCATCAGTGATTCCTCTACTGAAGCTTTCTTT. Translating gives CAISDSSTEAFF.

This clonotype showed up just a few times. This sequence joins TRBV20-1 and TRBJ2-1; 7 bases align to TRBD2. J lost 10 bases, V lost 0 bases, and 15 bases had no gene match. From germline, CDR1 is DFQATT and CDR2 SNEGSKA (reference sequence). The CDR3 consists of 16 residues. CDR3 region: CSARDLLGREPGEQFF. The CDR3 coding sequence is TGCAGTGCTAGAGATCTTTTAGGGCGGGAGCCAGGGGAGCAGTTCTTC.

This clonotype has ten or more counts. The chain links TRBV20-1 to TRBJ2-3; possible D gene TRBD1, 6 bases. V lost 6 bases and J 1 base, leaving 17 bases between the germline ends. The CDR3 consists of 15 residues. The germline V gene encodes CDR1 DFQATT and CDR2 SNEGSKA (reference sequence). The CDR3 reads CSALQGGQGTDTQYF. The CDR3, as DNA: TGCAGTGCCCTACAGGGCGGCCAGGGCACAGATACGCAGTATTTT.

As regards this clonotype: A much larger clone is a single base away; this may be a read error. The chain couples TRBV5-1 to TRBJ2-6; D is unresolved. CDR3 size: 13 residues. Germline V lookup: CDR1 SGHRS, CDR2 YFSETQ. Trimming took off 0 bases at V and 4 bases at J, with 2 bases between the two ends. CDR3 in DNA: TGCGCCAGCAGCTTGGACGGGGCCAACGTCCTGACTTTC. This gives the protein CASSLDGANVLTF.

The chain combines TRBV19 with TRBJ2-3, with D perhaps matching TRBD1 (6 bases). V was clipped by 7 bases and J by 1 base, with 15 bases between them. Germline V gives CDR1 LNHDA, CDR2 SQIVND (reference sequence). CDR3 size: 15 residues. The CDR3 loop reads CASTPDRIGTDTQYF. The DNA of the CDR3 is TGTGCCAGTACCCCGGACAGAATCGGCACAGATACGCAGTATTTT.

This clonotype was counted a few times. CDR3 sequence: CASSVTSGSINEQFF. In DNA, the CDR3 is TGTGCCAGCAGCGTCACTAGCGGGAGTATCAATGAGCAGTTCTTC. The genes are TRBV9 and TRBJ2-1; 11 bases map to TRBD2. Germline V gene data show CDR1 as SGDLS and CDR2 as YYNGEE. The CDR3 is made up of 15 amino acids. Germline trimming cut 2 bases from V and 6 bases from J; bases unmatched to any gene: 4.

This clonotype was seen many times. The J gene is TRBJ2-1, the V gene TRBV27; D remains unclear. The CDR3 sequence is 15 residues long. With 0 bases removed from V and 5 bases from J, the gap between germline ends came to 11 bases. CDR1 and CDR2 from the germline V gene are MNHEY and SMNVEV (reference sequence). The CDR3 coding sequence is TGTGCCAGCAGTTTATCTCTGGGGTACAACAATGAGCAGTTCTTC. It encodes CASSLSLGYNNEQFF.

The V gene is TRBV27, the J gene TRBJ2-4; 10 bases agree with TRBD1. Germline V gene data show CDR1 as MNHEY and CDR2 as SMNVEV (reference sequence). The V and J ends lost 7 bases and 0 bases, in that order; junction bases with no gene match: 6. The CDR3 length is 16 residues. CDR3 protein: CASKGTGALAKNIQYF. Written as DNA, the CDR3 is TGTGCCAGCAAGGGGACAGGGGCCTTAGCCAAAAACATTCAGTACTTC.

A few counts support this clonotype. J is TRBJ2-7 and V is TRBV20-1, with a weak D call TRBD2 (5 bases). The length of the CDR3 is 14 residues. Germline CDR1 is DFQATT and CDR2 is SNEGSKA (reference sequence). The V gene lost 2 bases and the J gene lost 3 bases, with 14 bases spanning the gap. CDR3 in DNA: TGCAGTGCTAGATTCCGGGATCGGAACTACGAGCAGTACTTC. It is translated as CSARFRDRNYEQYF.

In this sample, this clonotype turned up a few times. As DNA, the CDR3 is TGTGCCAGCAAGCCCGGGGCTTCCAGGACAAACACCATATATTTT. Its translation is CASKPGASRTNTIYF. J is TRBJ1-3 and V is TRBV2, with D perhaps matching TRBD1 (5 bases). Per germline, CDR1 SNHLY and CDR2 FYNNEI. The germline V and J ends were trimmed by 7 bases and 6 bases, with 19 bases remaining between them. The CDR3 is 15 residues long.

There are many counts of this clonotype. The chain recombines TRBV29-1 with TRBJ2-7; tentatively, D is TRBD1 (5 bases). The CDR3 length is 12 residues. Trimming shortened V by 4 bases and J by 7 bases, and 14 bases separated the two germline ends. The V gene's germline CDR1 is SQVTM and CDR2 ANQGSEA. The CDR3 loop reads CSVVGRVGEQYF. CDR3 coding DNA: TGCAGCGTTGTCGGCAGGGTGGGGGAGCAGTACTTC.

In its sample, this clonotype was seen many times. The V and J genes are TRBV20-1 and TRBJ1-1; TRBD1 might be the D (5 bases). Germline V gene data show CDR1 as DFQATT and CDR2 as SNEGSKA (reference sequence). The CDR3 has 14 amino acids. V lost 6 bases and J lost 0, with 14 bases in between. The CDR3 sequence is CSAEGRGMNTEAFF. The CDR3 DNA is TGCAGTGCCGAAGGGAGGGGAATGAACACTGAAGCTTTCTTT.

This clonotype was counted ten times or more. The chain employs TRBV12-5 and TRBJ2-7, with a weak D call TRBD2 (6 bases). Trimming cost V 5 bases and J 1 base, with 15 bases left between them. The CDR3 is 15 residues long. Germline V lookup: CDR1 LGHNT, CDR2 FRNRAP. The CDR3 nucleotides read TGTGCTAGTGGTGGGGGGACGGATAATTCCTACGAGCAGTACTTC. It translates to CASGGGTDNSYEQYF.